Shown below are 29 T cell receptor beta chains from a single sample sequenced in a study of metastatic and nonmetastatic thyroid tumors. Until they underwent thyroid surgery, no patient had received any treatment. Using MiXCR, TCRdb reanalyzed the PCR reads. The table lists 30,000 to 35,000 clones, less than 30% of them singletons. Sequences were obtained from blood. All receptors derive from a female donor with papillary thyroid cancer or a benign thyroid nodule (not recorded which). Some clones in this sample may be carry-over from other donors' samples.

The J gene is TRBJ2-7, the V gene TRBV11-3; TRBD1 aligns across 7 bases. Looked up from germline, CDR1 is SGHNT and CDR2 is YENEEA. Trimming cost V 1 base and J 6 bases; bases outside gene matches: 9. The CDR3 totals 15 residues. CDR3 protein: CASSLANRGALEQYF. In DNA, the CDR3 is TGTGCCAGCAGCTTAGCTAACAGGGGAGCGCTCGAGCAGTACTTC.

This clone was seen more than once but under ten times. It may be a read error: a sequence one base away is much more abundant. The conserved phenylalanine or tryptophan normally closing the CDR3 is absent here, so this likely arose from a read error. This chain joins TRBV30 and TRBJ2-7; D tentatively reads TRBD1 or TRBD2 (5 bases each). V lost 7 bases and J lost 5, with 12 bases in between. From germline, CDR1 is GTSNPN and CDR2 SVGIG (reference sequence). CDR3 length equals 11 residues. CDR3: CAFRDPNEQYS. As DNA, the CDR3 is TGTGCCTTCCGGGACCCAAACGAGCAGTACTCC.

This clone was observed many times. The chain recombines TRBV2 with TRBJ1-1, with a tentative D call TRBD1 (5 bases). V lost 8 bases, J lost 0 bases, and 16 bases lay in between. The CDR3 contains 15 residues. The V gene's germline CDR1 is SNHLY and CDR2 FYNNEI. In DNA, the CDR3 is TGTGCCAGCCCCCTTGACAGTTTCATGAACACTGAAGCTTTCTTT. It encodes CASPLDSFMNTEAFF.

By share of the sample, this clone is medium-sized (0.01 to 0.1%). The chain joins TRBV7-2 to TRBJ2-7, with a weak D call TRBD1 (5 bases). V was pared by 3 bases and J by 3 bases, with 18 bases between. The germline V gene encodes CDR1 SGHTA and CDR2 FQGNSA. This CDR3 is built from 16 residues. The CDR3 coding sequence is TGTGCCAGCAGCTTCCTCGGCCAGGGAAATAACTACGAGCAGTACTTC. Translating it yields CASSFLGQGNNYEQYF.

This clone has just one count. The gene calls are TRBV7-8 and TRBJ2-7; tentatively, D is TRBD1 or TRBD2 (5 bases each). The CDR3 is 16 residues long. Germline assignment: CDR1 SGHVS and CDR2 FQNEAQ. The V end lost 1 base, the J end lost 4 bases, and 17 bases lay between the germline ends. Here the CDR3 reads CASSLGRSGHSYEQYF. The CDR3, as DNA: TGTGCCAGCAGCTTAGGTCGGAGCGGACATTCTTACGAGCAGTACTTC.

This clone has at least ten counts. This chain connects TRBV20-1 to TRBJ1-2, with D tentatively TRBD1 (5 bases). Germline-derived CDR1 and CDR2 are DFQATT and SNEGSKA (reference sequence). Trimming took off 3 bases at V and 4 bases at J, with 15 bases between the two ends. This CDR3 comprises 14 residues. The CDR3 region has the DNA TGCAGTGCTAGCGTTATGATGGGGGGCTATGGCTACACCTTC. This codes for CSASVMMGGYGYTF.

This clone was seen ten or more times. This rearrangement joins TRBV20-1 to TRBJ2-1, with 12 bases matching TRBD1. Trimming removed 5 bases from V and 3 bases from J; junction bases left unmatched: 17. The CDR3 extends over 19 amino acids. CDR1 is DFQATT, CDR2 SNEGSKA, per germline (reference sequence). In DNA form, the CDR3 reads TGCAGTGCTCCACCGGGACAGGGGGCGTTTGGGACTGGCTACAATGAGCAGTTCTTC. This gives the protein CSAPPGQGAFGTGYNEQFF.

The rearrangement links TRBV6-1 to TRBJ1-2; D gene ambiguous. Germline CDR1 MNHNS, CDR2 SASEGT. Trimming shortened V by 4 bases and J by 0 bases, and 12 bases separated the two germline ends. This CDR3 has 15 residues. This CDR3 reads CASSGQSGANYGYTF. CDR3 nucleotides: TGTGCCAGCAGTGGCCAGTCGGGAGCTAACTATGGCTACACCTTC.

This clone was seen at least ten times. V is TRBV5-1 and J is TRBJ2-7, with 8 nucleotides matching TRBD2. Germline V gene lookup returns CDR1 SGHRS and CDR2 YFSETQ. J was trimmed by 7 bases and V by 7 bases; bases with no gene match: 13. The CDR3 covers 14 residues. CDR3 loop: CASALRGGLGEQYF. In DNA, the CDR3 is TGCGCCAGCGCTCTTCGGGGGGGTTTGGGTGAGCAGTACTTC.

This clone was detected ten times or more. V gene TRBV20-1 combines with J gene TRBJ2-5, with 9 bases identical to TRBD2. Germline CDR1 and CDR2: DFQATT and SNEGSKA (reference sequence). This CDR3 contains 16 residues. After removal of 4 bases from V and 0 bases from J, the junction contained 9 bases not matched to a gene. CDR3 coding DNA: TGCAGTGCTAAACCAGAGCGGGGGGCATACCAAGAGACCCAGTACTTC. Amino acid sequence: CSAKPERGAYQETQYF.

This clone has a count of ten or more. The chain carries TRBV28 and TRBJ2-7; 8 bases are a match to TRBD2. Per germline, CDR1 MDHEN and CDR2 SYDVKM. Germline trimming cut 5 bases from V and 2 bases from J; bases unmatched to any gene: 5. The CDR3 is 14 amino acids. The CDR3 spells CASSPREGAYEQYF. DNA for the CDR3: TGTGCCAGCAGTCCTCGGGAGGGGGCCTACGAGCAGTACTTC.

This clone appeared a single time. The chain joins TRBV4-1 to TRBJ1-2; D is unresolved. The CDR3 has 16 residues. Germline values: CDR1 MGHRA, CDR2 YSYEKL. With 0 bases removed from V and 7 bases from J, the gap between germline ends came to 18 bases. The CDR3 sequence: CASSQEGESLAIGYTF. The DNA for the CDR3 is TGCGCCAGCAGCCAAGAGGGCGAGAGTCTCGCGATTGGCTACACCTTC.

This clone was recorded a few times. V usage is TRBV20-1 and J usage is TRBJ1-6; no clear D gene. CDR1 is DFQATT and CDR2 is SNEGSKA in the germline V gene (reference sequence). The CDR3 runs to 16 residues. V was clipped by 2 bases and J by 0 bases, with 11 bases between them. In DNA form, the CDR3 reads TGCAGTGCTAGATCTGGGGAAAACTCCTATAATTCACCCCTCCACTTT. It codes for CSARSGENSYNSPLHF.

This clone was found many times. The rearrangement uses TRBV6-1 and TRBJ1-5, with 9 bases that match TRBD1. CDR1 and CDR2 from the germline V gene are MNHNS and SASEGT. This CDR3 has 14 residues. Trimming removed 7 bases from V and 9 bases from J; junction bases left unmatched: 10. For the CDR3, the DNA is TGTGCCAGCACCCTACAGGGGGCGCAGGGGCCCCAGCATTTT. The encoded protein is CASTLQGAQGPQHF.

This clone was seen repeatedly, ten times or more. V usage is TRBV28 and J usage is TRBJ1-2; D unresolved. The CDR3 is 13 amino acids. V dropped 5 bases and J dropped 6 bases, with 13 bases sitting between them. CDR1 and CDR2 (germline): MDHEN, SYDVKM. The CDR3 bases are TGTGCCAGCAGTCTTTTCAAGGGAAATGGCTACACCTTC. Amino acid sequence: CASSLFKGNGYTF.

V usage is TRBV27 and J usage is TRBJ1-5; no clear D. CDR3 length equals 13 residues. V was shortened by 10 bases and J by 6 bases, with 16 bases between the two germline ends. The germline CDR1 and CDR2 sequences are MNHEY and SMNVEV (reference sequence). Written as DNA, the CDR3 is TGTGCCATCCGCTCAAGTTTTGGTCAGCCCCAGCATTTT. It specifies CAIRSSFGQPQHF.

This clone has only a few counts. The genes are TRBV20-1 and TRBJ1-5; the D is unclear. With 5 bases removed from V and 7 bases from J, the gap between germline ends came to 9 bases. Germline loops: CDR1 DFQATT, CDR2 SNEGSKA (reference sequence). The CDR3 is 11 amino acids. CDR3 nucleotides: TGCAGTGCTCGAGGAGGGCAGCCCCAGCATTTT. Translated: CSARGGQPQHF.

A few counts support this clone. V gene TRBV20-1 combines with J gene TRBJ2-7; D unclear. Germline V gene data show CDR1 as DFQATT and CDR2 as SNEGSKA (reference sequence). The CDR3 covers 16 residues. V lost 0 bases, J lost 5 bases, and 20 bases lay in between. This chain's CDR3 is CSARDSIGLTPHEQYF. DNA of the CDR3: TGCAGTGCTAGAGATTCCATCGGGCTCACTCCGCACGAGCAGTACTTC.

V and J are TRBV7-9 and TRBJ2-7; the D gene is possibly TRBD2 (6 bases). V gave up 1 base and J gave up 6 bases, with 16 bases separating them. Germline CDR1 is SEHNR and CDR2 is FQNEAQ (reference sequence). The CDR3 has 15 residues. CDR3 bases: TGTGCCAGCAGCTTAGGGGCGGGGCTGAGAAGCGAGCAGTACTTC. This codes for CASSLGAGLRSEQYF.

In regard to this clone: A junction end diverges from the germline sequence, so it may reflect a read error. The rearrangement links TRBV11-2 to TRBJ2-7; D not certain. The CDR3 is made up of 14 amino acids. Germline CDR1 SGHAT, CDR2 FQNNGV. The CDR3 DNA reads TGTGACAGCAGCCAAGGCTTAGGCCCCTACGACCAGTACTTC. Translation: CDSSQGLGPYDQYF. The whole variable domain, filled in from reference TRBV11-2 and TRBJ2-7, reads EAGVAQSPRYKIIEKRQSVAFWCNPISGHATLYWYQQILGQGPKLLIQFQNNGVVDDSQLPKDRFSAERLKGVDSTLKIQPAKLEDSAVYLCDSSQGLGPYDQYFGPGTRLTVT.

The rearrangement uses TRBV19 and TRBJ1-5, with D possibly TRBD1 on 6 matching bases. The germline gives CDR1 LNHDA, CDR2 SQIVND (reference sequence). The CDR3 spans 13 residues. V lost 11 bases and J 5 bases, leaving 16 bases between the germline ends. CDR3 sequence: CASSWGPDQPQHF. The CDR3 DNA reads as TGTGCCTCTTCCTGGGGGCCCGATCAGCCCCAGCATTTT.

This clone has ten or more counts. V gene TRBV12-3 or TRBV12-4 combines with J gene TRBJ1-5; D is undetermined. This CDR3 is built from 13 residues. Trimming cost V 2 bases and J 3 bases, with 5 bases left between them. CDR3 in DNA: TGTGCCAGCAGTTTAATGATCAATCAGCCCCAGCATTTT. Translation: CASSLMINQPQHF.

A few counts support this clone. The gene calls are TRBV6-2 or TRBV6-3 and TRBJ2-7; 7 nucleotides align to TRBD1. Germline CDR1 and CDR2: MNHEY and SVGEGT. There are 15 residues in the CDR3. Unmatched junction bases numbered 13, after V lost 6 bases and J lost 5 bases. The CDR3 DNA sequence: TGTGCCAGCAGGTCAGGGGGAACCCGCCAGGACGAGCAGTACTTC. Translated: CASRSGGTRQDEQYF.

The chain has TRBV7-9 and TRBJ1-1, with D uncertain. The ends were cut back, 10 bases at V and 3 bases at J, with 18 bases in the middle. The CDR3 length is 14 residues. Germline values: CDR1 SEHNR, CDR2 FQNEAQ (reference sequence). The CDR3 loop is CATKPPAEYTEAFF. The CDR3 nucleotides are TGTGCCACCAAGCCCCCCGCTGAGTACACTGAAGCTTTCTTT.

This clone is categorized as medium-sized (0.01 to 0.1%). The chain carries TRBV20-1 and TRBJ2-7; no firm D call. Germline V lookup: CDR1 DFQATT, CDR2 SNEGSKA (reference sequence). This CDR3 is 17 amino acids long. V was pared by 2 bases and J by 0 bases, with 20 bases between. The CDR3 reads CSARFGPLRWDSYEQYF. The CDR3, as DNA: TGCAGTGCTAGATTCGGGCCTCTGAGATGGGACTCCTACGAGCAGTACTTC.

V and J are TRBV24-1 and TRBJ1-1; D is possibly TRBD1 (5 bases). V was shortened by 5 bases and J by 1 base, with 7 bases between the two germline ends. The CDR3 has 13 amino acids. Germline CDR1 is KGHDR and CDR2 is SFDVKD. The CDR3 sequence: CATSVGANTEAFF. CDR3 nucleotides: TGTGCCACCAGTGTTGGGGCGAACACTGAAGCTTTCTTT.

As regards this clone: Its ends do not fully match the called genes, so a read error is possible. The J gene is TRBJ2-1, the V gene TRBV13, with 7 bases identical to TRBD2. Germline V lookup: CDR1 PRHDT, CDR2 FYEKMQ (reference sequence). The CDR3 runs 16 residues. The CDR3 DNA reads as TGTGCCAGCTGCTTAGGGAGGGGAAGTCCCCACAATGAGCAGTTCTTC. Protein: CASCLGRGSPHNEQFF.

V is TRBV11-2 and J is TRBJ2-3; D unresolved. Germline V CDR1 and CDR2: SGHAT, FQNNGV. The length of the CDR3 is 18 residues. Trimming removed 1 base at V and 4 bases at J, with 21 bases between. CDR3 DNA: TGTGCCAGCAGCTTAGGTCTTATCGGTAGGGCCGGGTCAGATACGCAGTATTTT. It translates to CASSLGLIGRAGSDTQYF.

This clone was seen ten or more times. The CDR3 loop is CASSPMGLTTDTQYF. DNA of the CDR3: TGTGCCAGCAGTCCGATGGGACTTACCACAGATACGCAGTATTTT. The chain combines TRBV27 with TRBJ2-3, with D perhaps TRBD2 (6 bases). V was pared by 5 bases and J by 2 bases, with 14 bases between. Germline CDR1 and CDR2: MNHEY and SMNVEV (reference sequence). This CDR3 has 15 residues.